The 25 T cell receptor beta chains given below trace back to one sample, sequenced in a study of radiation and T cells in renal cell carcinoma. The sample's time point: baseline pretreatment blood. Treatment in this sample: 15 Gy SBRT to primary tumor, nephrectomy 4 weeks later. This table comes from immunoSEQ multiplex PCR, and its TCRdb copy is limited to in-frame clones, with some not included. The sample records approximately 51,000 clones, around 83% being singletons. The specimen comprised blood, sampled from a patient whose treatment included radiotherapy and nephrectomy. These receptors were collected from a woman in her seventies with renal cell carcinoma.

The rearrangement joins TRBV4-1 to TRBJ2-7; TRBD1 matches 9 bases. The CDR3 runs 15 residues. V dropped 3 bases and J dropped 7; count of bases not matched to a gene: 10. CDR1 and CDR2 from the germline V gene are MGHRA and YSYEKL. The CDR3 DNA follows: TGCGCCAGCAGCCAGGACCCACAGGGGGCGAGAGAGCAGTACTTC. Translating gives CASSQDPQGAREQYF.

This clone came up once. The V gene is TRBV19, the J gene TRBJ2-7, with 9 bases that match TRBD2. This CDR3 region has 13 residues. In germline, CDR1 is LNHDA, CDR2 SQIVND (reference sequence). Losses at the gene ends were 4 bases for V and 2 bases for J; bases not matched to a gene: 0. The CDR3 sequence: CASSSGGAYEQYF. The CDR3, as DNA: TGTGCCAGTAGTAGCGGGGGGGCCTACGAGCAGTACTTC.

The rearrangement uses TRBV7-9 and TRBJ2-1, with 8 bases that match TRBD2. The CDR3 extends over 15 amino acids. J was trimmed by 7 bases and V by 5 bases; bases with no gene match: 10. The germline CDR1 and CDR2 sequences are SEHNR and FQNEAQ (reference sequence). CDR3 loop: CASSPPEREWNEQFF. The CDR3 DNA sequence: TGTGCCAGCAGCCCCCCTGAGCGGGAGTGGAATGAGCAGTTCTTC.

DNA for the CDR3: TGTGCCAGCAATATACAGGGGGTTGAGCAGTACTTC. Its protein is CASNIQGVEQYF. The chain carries TRBV6-1 and TRBJ2-7; 8 bases agree with TRBD1. Trimming took 7 bases from V and 7 from J; bases not matched to a gene: 6. This CDR3 is 12 amino acids long. CDR1 and CDR2 from the germline V gene are MNHNS and SASEGT.

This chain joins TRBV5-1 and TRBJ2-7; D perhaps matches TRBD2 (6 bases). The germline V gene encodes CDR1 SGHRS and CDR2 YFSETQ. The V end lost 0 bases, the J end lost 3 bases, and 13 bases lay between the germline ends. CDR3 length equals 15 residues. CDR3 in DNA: TGCGCCAGCAGCTTGGGAGGAGGGGTAGACTACGAGCAGTACTTC. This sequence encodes CASSLGGGVDYEQYF.

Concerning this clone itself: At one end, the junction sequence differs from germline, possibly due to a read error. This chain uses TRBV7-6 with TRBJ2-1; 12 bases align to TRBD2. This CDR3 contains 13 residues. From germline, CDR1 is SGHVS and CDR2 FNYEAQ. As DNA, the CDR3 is TGTGCCAGCAGCTTAGAGACTAGCGGGGGAGAAGTCTTC. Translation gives CASSLETSGGEVF.

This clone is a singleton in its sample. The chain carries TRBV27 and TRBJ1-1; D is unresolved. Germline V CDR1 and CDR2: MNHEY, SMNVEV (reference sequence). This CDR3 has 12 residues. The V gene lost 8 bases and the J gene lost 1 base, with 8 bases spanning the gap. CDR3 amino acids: CASGRWNTEAFF. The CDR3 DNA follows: TGTGCCAGCGGACGGTGGAACACTGAAGCTTTCTTT.

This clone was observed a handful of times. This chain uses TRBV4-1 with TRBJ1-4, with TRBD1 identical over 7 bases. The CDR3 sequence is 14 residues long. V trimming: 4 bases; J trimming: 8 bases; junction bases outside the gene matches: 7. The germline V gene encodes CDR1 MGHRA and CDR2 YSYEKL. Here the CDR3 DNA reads TGCGCCAGCAGCCCCAGGGGGAGCCAGGAAAAACTGTTTTTT. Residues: CASSPRGSQEKLFF.

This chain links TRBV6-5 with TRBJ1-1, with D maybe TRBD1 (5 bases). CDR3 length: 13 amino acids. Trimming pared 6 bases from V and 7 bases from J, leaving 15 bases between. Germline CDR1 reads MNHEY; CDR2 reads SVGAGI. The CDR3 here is CASSRGRRDEAFF. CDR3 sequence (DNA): TGTGCCAGCAGCCGGGGGAGACGGGATGAAGCTTTCTTT.

CDR3 nucleotides: TGCGCCAGCAGCTTTATCCCTGAGGGCGGGGAGCAGTTCTTC. It is translated as CASSFIPEGGEQFF. The chain joins TRBV5-1 to TRBJ2-1; D might be TRBD2 (5 bases). CDR1 SGHRS and CDR2 YFSETQ come from the germline V gene. Trimming took off 2 bases at V and 10 bases at J, with 16 bases between the two ends. The CDR3 is made up of 14 amino acids.

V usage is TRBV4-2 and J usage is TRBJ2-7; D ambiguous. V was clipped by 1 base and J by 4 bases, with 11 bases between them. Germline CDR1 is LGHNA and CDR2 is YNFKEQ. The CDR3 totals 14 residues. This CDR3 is CASSQGVMAYEQYF. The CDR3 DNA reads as TGTGCCAGCAGCCAAGGTGTTATGGCTTACGAGCAGTACTTC.

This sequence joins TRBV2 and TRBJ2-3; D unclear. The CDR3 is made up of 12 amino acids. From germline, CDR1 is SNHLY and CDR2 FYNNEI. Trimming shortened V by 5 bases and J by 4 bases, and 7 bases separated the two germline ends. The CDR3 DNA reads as TGTGCCAGCAGTTACAGCGCAGATACGCAGTATTTT. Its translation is CASSYSADTQYF.

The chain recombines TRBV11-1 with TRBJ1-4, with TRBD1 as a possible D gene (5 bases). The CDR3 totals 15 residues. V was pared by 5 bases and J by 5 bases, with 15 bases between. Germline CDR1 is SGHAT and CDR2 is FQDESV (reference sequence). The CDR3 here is CASSLGREGNEKLFF. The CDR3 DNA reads TGTGCCAGCAGCCTCGGCAGGGAGGGGAATGAAAAACTGTTTTTT.

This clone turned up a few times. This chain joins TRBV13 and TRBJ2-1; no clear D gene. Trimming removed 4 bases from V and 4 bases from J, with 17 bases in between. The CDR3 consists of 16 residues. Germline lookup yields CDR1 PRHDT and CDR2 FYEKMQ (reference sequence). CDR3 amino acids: CASSSRARHSYNEQFF. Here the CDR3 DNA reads TGTGCCAGCAGCTCTCGGGCCAGACACTCATACAATGAGCAGTTCTTC. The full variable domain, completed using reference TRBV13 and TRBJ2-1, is AAGVIQSPRHLIKEKRETATLKCYPIPRHDTVYWYQQGPGQDPQFLISFYEKMQSDKGSIPDRFSAQQFSDYHSELNMSSLELGDSALYFCASSSRARHSYNEQFFGPGTRLTVL.

DNA of the CDR3: TGTGCCAGCAGCCGTAGCGGGAGTGGAGAGCAGTACTTC. Its protein is CASSRSGSGEQYF. The rearrangement links TRBV7-3 to TRBJ2-7; 9 bases are a match to TRBD2. The CDR3 totals 13 residues. Germline V lookup: CDR1 SGHTA, CDR2 FQGTGA. J was trimmed by 7 bases and V by 5 bases; bases with no gene match: 6.

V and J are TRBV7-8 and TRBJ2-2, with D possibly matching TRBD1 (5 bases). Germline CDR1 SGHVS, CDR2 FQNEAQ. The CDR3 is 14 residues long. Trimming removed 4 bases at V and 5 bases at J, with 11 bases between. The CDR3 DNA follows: TGTGCCAGCAGCTCTCAGGGTTGGACCGGGGAGCTGTTTTTT. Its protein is CASSSQGWTGELFF.

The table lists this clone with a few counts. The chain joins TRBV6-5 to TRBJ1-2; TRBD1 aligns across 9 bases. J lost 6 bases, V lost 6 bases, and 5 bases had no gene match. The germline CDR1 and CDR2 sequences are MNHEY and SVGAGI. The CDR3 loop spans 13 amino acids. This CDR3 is CASRDGTGNGYTF. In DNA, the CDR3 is TGTGCCAGCAGGGACGGGACAGGGAATGGCTACACCTTC.

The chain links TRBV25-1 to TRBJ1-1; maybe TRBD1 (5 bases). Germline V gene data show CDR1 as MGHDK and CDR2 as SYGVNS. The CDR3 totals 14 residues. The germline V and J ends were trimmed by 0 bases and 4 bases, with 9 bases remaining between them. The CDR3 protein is CASSEYGGSTEAFF. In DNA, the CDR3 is TGTGCCAGCAGTGAATACGGGGGGTCCACTGAAGCTTTCTTT.

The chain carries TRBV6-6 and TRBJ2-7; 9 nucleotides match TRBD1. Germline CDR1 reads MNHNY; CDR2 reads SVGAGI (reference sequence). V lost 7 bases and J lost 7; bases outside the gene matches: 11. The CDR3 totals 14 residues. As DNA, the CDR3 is TGTGCCAGCATCGAACAGGGGGCGCAGAAAGAGCAGTACTTC. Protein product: CASIEQGAQKEQYF.

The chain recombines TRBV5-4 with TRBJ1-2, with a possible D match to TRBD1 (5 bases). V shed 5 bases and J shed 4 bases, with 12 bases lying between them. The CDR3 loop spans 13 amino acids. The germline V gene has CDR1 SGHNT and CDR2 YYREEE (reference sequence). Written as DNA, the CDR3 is TGTGCCAGCAGTTCAACCCAGGGCTATGGCTACACCTTC. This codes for CASSSTQGYGYTF. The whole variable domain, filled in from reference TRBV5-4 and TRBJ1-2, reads ETGVTQSPTHLIKTRGQQVTLRCSSQSGHNTVSWYQQALGQGPQFIFQYYREEENGRGNFPPRFSGLQFPNYSSELNVNALELDDSALYLCASSSTQGYGYTFGSGTRLTVV.

CDR3 amino acids: CATSRDRDLPDTQYF. For the CDR3, the DNA is TGTGCCACCAGCAGAGATCGGGACTTACCAGATACGCAGTATTTT. The V gene is TRBV15, the J gene TRBJ2-3, with TRBD2 as a possible D gene (6 bases). The CDR3 covers 15 residues. The germline CDR1 and CDR2 sequences are LNHNV and YYDKDF (reference sequence). Trimming stripped 0 bases from V and 4 bases from J, with 11 bases between. The whole variable domain, remainder taken from reference TRBV15 and TRBJ2-3, is DAMVIQNPRYQVTQFGKPVTLSCSQTLNHNVMYWYQQKSSQAPKLLFHYYDKDFNNEADTPDNFQSRRPNTSFCFLDIRSPGLGDTAMYLCATSRDRDLPDTQYFGPGTRLTVL.

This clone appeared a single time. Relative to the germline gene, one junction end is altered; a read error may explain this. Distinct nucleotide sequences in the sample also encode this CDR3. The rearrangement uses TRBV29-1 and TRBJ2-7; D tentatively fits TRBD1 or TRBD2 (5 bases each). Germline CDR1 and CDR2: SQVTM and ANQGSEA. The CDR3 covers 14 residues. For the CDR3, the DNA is TGCAGCGTATCAACCGGGACCCTGACCTACGAGCAGTACTTT. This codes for CSVSTGTLTYEQYF.

CDR3: CASTGQGGADTQYF. Here the CDR3 DNA reads TGTGCCAGTACAGGGCAGGGTGGGGCAGATACGCAGTATTTT. V gene TRBV19 combines with J gene TRBJ2-3, with D possibly matching TRBD1 (5 bases). Germline values: CDR1 LNHDA, CDR2 SQIVND (reference sequence). The CDR3 has 14 amino acids. The V gene lost 7 bases and the J gene lost 4 bases, with 15 bases spanning the gap.

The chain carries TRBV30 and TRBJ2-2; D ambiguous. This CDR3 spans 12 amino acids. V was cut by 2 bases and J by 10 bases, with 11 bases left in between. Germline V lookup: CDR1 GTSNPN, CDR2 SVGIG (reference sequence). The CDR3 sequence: CAWSLSLSELFF. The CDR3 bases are TGTGCCTGGAGTCTTTCCCTCTCGGAGCTGTTTTTT.

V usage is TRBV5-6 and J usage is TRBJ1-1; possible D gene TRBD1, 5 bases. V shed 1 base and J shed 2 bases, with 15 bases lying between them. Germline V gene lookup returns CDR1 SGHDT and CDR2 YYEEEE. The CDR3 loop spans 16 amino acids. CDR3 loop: CASSLYLYGANTEAFF. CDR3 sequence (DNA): TGTGCCAGCAGCTTGTATTTGTATGGGGCTAACACTGAAGCTTTCTTT.